The TCR beta chain under discussion was sequenced for a study of CD8 T cells in Susac syndrome. This clonotype came up once. There are 16 residues in the CDR3. The V gene lost 4 bases and the J gene lost 6 bases, with 22 bases spanning the gap. CDR1 and CDR2 (germline): SGDLS, YYNGEE. After extraction with the RNeasy kit, about 0.5 to 1 ug of the RNA was reverse transcribed using random hexamers. One entry per CDR3 protein, called by TCRdb with MiXCR from the immunoSEQ multiplex PCR reads. The sample holds around 110,000 distinct CDR3 sequences, roughly 95% seen once. This chain joins TRBV9 and TRBJ1-2; maybe TRBD1 (5 bases). This TCR came from a human donor with Susac syndrome. Sequenced material: CD8+ T cells from PBMCs. The CDR3 sequence is CASSPTVREATHGYTF. The CDR3 DNA reads TGTGCCAGCAGCCCGACAGTGCGGGAGGCTACGCATGGCTACACCTTC. The full variable domain, in which reference TRBV9 and TRBJ1-2 provide the parts outside the CDR3, is DSGVTQTPKHLITATGQRVTLRCSPRSGDLSVYWYQQSLDQGLQFLIQYYNGEERAKGNILERFSAQQFPDLHSELNLSSLELGDSALYFCASSPTVREATHGYTFGSGTRLTVV.